This is a list of T cell receptor beta chains from one sample in a study of T-cell memory formation after mild COVID-19. MiXCR, run by TCRdb on the 5' RACE reads, gives a single entry per CDR3 protein. The sample lists hundreds of thousands of distinct CDR3 sequences; 15% to 20% were seen once. Sequencing used PBMCs or a T cell subset sorted from them (not recorded which). The receptors were gathered from a man younger than 30 who had mild COVID-19 (a few samples of this study predate the infection). Cell type and time point are not known. CDR3s include the opening cysteine and the closing phenylalanine or tryptophan. D genes are given only for firm matches. Clone sizes are given selectively: once, few, many, or a class where the clone is expanded.

V	J	length	size	D	CDR3	DNA
TRBV6-1	TRBJ2-3	16	NA	TRBD2	CASTFQAGARTDTQYF	TGTGCCAGCACCTTCCAAGCGGGGGCCCGCACAGATACGCAGTATTTT
TRBV6-2/TRBV6-3	TRBJ2-5	15	few	TRBD1	CASSFKRTGKETQYF	TGTGCCAGCAGTTTTAAAAGGACAGGGAAAGAGACCCAGTACTTC
TRBV7-6	TRBJ2-1	15	many	NA	CASSLEASPHNEQFF	TGTGCCAGCAGCTTAGAGGCAAGTCCCCACAATGAGCAGTTCTTC
TRBV5-5	TRBJ2-7	16	few	NA	CASSELSEQQNYEQYF	TGTGCCAGCAGCGAGCTCTCGGAGCAGCAAAACTACGAGCAGTACTTC
TRBV19	TRBJ2-1	13	many	NA	CASSTSENNEQFF	TGTGCCAGTAGTACGTCAGAAAACAATGAGCAGTTCTTC
TRBV7-6	TRBJ1-4	15	NA	NA	CASSLGQGGHEKLFF	TGTGCCAGCAGCTTAGGCCAGGGAGGGCATGAAAAACTGTTTTTT
TRBV18	TRBJ2-2	15	NA	TRBD1	CASSPLRGHTGELFF	TGTGCCAGCTCACCACTCAGGGGGCACACCGGGGAGCTGTTTTTT
TRBV7-6	TRBJ1-6	14	NA	NA	CASSLGPQGSPLHF	TGTGCCAGCAGCTTAGGGCCGCAGGGATCACCCCTCCACTTT
TRBV4-1	TRBJ2-2	17	few	TRBD1	CASSRWDRGTNTGELFF	TGCGCCAGCAGCCGTTGGGACAGGGGGACTAACACCGGGGAGCTGTTTTTT
TRBV7-6	TRBJ2-1	15	few	TRBD2	CATTTGTSGANEQFF	TGTGCCACCACCACCGGGACTAGCGGGGCGAATGAGCAGTTCTTC
TRBV12-5	TRBJ1-1	13	NA	NA	CASGRTRNTEAFF	TGTGCTAGTGGTCGAACTAGGAACACTGAAGCTTTCTTT
TRBV27	TRBJ2-1	16	few	TRBD2	CASSLFNNLGGNEQFF	TGTGCCAGCAGTTTATTCAACAACTTGGGGGGGAATGAGCAGTTCTTC
TRBV7-2	TRBJ2-1	13	NA	NA	CASSPSGRGQQFF	TGTGCCAGCAGCCCCTCTGGGAGGGGGCAGCAGTTCTTC
TRBV25-1	TRBJ1-1	14	NA	TRBD1	CASSETGSGTEAFF	TGTGCCAGCAGTGAGACAGGGTCGGGCACTGAAGCTTTCTTT
TRBV20-1	TRBJ1-6	14	NA	NA	CSARGATPSAPLHF	TGCAGTGCTAGAGGGGCGACCCCGTCGGCACCCCTCCACTTT
TRBV10-3	TRBJ2-7	13	NA	NA	CAIKGGTTYEQYF	TGTGCCATCAAGGGGGGGACCACCTACGAGCAGTACTTC
TRBV6-1	TRBJ1-1	14	NA	TRBD1	CASRRGQGGTEAFF	TGTGCCAGCAGGAGGGGACAGGGGGGAACTGAAGCTTTCTTT
TRBV9	TRBJ2-2	12	many	NA	CASSFLTGELFF	TGTGCCAGCAGCTTCCTTACCGGGGAGCTGTTTTTT
TRBV5-1	TRBJ2-3	14	few	NA	CASSVGQPTDTQYF	TGCGCCAGCAGCGTCGGACAGCCTACAGATACGCAGTATTTT
TRBV7-9	TRBJ2-7	16	few	TRBD1	CASSTHGQGKSYEQYF	TGTGCCAGCAGCACCCACGGACAGGGAAAATCCTACGAGCAGTACTTC
TRBV4-1	TRBJ2-1	16	NA	TRBD1	CASSQDVGTEYNEQFF	TGCGCCAGCAGCCAAGATGTAGGGACAGAGTACAATGAGCAGTTCTTC
TRBV12-5	TRBJ1-4	16	NA	NA	CASGPSAHPRDEKLFF	TGTGCTAGTGGTCCATCCGCACACCCGAGAGATGAAAAACTGTTTTTT
TRBV5-1	TRBJ2-6	18	few	TRBD1	CASSSGTDPLSGANVLTF	TGCGCCAGCAGCTCCGGGACAGACCCTCTCTCTGGGGCCAACGTCCTGACTTTC
TRBV6-5	TRBJ2-3	13	many	NA	CASRGVGTDTQYF	TGTGCCAGCAGGGGCGTTGGCACAGATACGCAGTATTTT